This T cell receptor (beta chain) was identified in a study of OX40 agonist ivuxolimab in advanced cancers. The V gene lost 6 bases and the J gene lost 3 bases, with 9 bases spanning the gap. Germline-derived CDR1 and CDR2 are MDHEN and SYDVKM. This CDR3 has 13 residues. The table lists this clone with a count of one. Measured with immunoSEQ multiplex PCR; TCRdb has only the in-frame clones, and not every one. The sample lists about 39,000 clones, more than 85% occurring once. The sequence was obtained from an adult with an advanced solid tumor such as melanoma, head and neck, liver or kidney cancer. The rearrangement uses TRBV28 and TRBJ1-3; D not certain. The specimen was CD4+ or CD8+ T cells sorted from blood, collected in a trial of the OX40 agonist ivuxolimab. The CDR3 is CASSAGGGNTIYF. CDR3 in DNA: TGTGCCAGCAGCGCGGGCGGTGGAAACACCATATATTTT.